The clone carrying this T cell receptor beta chain was found once. This record belongs to a study of technical replicates of blood from a handful of donors. TCRdb's copy holds only in-frame clones and misses some; the assay was immunoSEQ multiplex PCR. The data contain roughly 87,000 clones, roughly 91% of them singletons. Trimming stripped 2 bases from V and 0 bases from J, with 8 bases between. CDR3 length: 14 amino acids. Per germline, CDR1 GTSNPN and CDR2 SVGIG (reference sequence). The V and J genes are TRBV30 and TRBJ2-1; tentatively, D is TRBD1 (6 bases). The sequenced sample consisted of T cells isolated from PBMCs. This clonotype was sampled from a human donor in good health. CDR3 in DNA: TGTGCCTGGAGTACAGGGAGCTCCTACAATGAGCAGTTCTTC. Residues: CAWSTGSSYNEQFF.